These 9 T cell receptor beta chains were all obtained from the same sample, sequenced in a study of blood T cells in healthy people across ages. Then a second PCR, running roughly 6 to 11 cycles, was carried out with a sample-barcoded 5' primer and a J-beta primer mix. One entry per CDR3 protein, called by TCRdb with MiXCR from the 5' RACE reads. The sample has about 1.8 million distinct CDR3 sequences, about 50% seen once. The material sequenced was blood. The receptor set was obtained from a woman aged 35 to 49 in good health.

In its sample, this clonotype was seen a few times. CDR3 residues: CSALNPGQRYTDTQYF. The CDR3 nucleotides are TGCAGTGCCCTTAATCCGGGACAGCGTTACACAGATACGCAGTATTTT. The rearrangement links TRBV20-1 to TRBJ2-3, with 7 nucleotides matching TRBD1. J lost 2 bases, V lost 6 bases, and 14 bases had no gene match. The CDR3 covers 16 residues. Looked up from germline, CDR1 is DFQATT and CDR2 is SNEGSKA (reference sequence).

Of note for this clonotype: One end of the junction does not line up with germline, which may come from a read error. The chain joins TRBV7-2 to TRBJ2-1; 10 nucleotides match TRBD1. CDR1 and CDR2 (germline): SGHTA, FQGNSA. The CDR3 has 15 residues. The CDR3 coding sequence is TGTGCCGGCAGTCCGGACAGGGGGTCCTACAATGAGCAGTTCTTC. Residues: CAGSPDRGSYNEQFF.

This clonotype came up once. The conserved closing phenylalanine or tryptophan is absent in this CDR3, likely reflecting a read error. This chain joins TRBV7-2 and TRBJ2-5, with TRBD1 as a possible D gene (6 bases). Germline loops: CDR1 SGHTA, CDR2 FQGNSA. CDR3 size: 14 residues. V lost 5 bases and J 2 bases, leaving 12 bases between the germline ends. CDR3 bases: TGTGCCAGCAGCCGAGGGACACTACAAGAGACCCAGTACTTA. Translating gives CASSRGTLQETQYL.

The table lists this clonotype with many counts. This chain connects TRBV29-1 to TRBJ2-1; D is possibly TRBD1 (6 bases). Deletions cut 2 bases from V and 10 bases from J, with 12 bases between. CDR3 length: 12 residues. Germline CDR1 and CDR2: SQVTM and ANQGSEA. The DNA for the CDR3 is TGCAGCGTTGAAACCTATGACAGGGAGCAGTTCTTC. Amino acids: CSVETYDREQFF.

The gene calls are TRBV29-1 and TRBJ2-1, with 14 bases that match TRBD2. This CDR3 has 13 amino acids. Germline values: CDR1 SQVTM, CDR2 ANQGSEA. The CDR3 nucleotides are TGCAGGGCAGGACTAGCGGGGGGTATTGAGCAGTTCTTC. Residues: CRAGLAGGIEQFF.

This clonotype was seen more than once but under ten times. The CDR3 reads CASSIRGVVSEQYF. CDR3 sequence (DNA): TGTGCCAGCAGTATTCGGGGGGTGGTTTCCGAGCAGTACTTC. The chain uses TRBV12-3 or TRBV12-4 and TRBJ2-7, with 7 bases aligning to TRBD2. This CDR3 has 14 residues. V was pared by 5 bases and J by 6 bases, with 10 bases of the junction left unmatched.

A word on this clonotype: A much larger clone differs from this one at a single base, so this may be a read error. The genes are TRBV11-2 and TRBJ1-1; the D is unclear. The length of the CDR3 is 14 residues. Germline lookup yields CDR1 SGHAT and CDR2 FQNNGV. The V and J ends lost 3 bases and 0 bases respectively, with 8 bases between them. CDR3 nucleotide sequence: TGTGCCAGCAGCTTGGAACAGATGAACACTGAAGCTTTCTTT. Translated, it gives CASSLEQMNTEAFF. Supplemented by reference TRBV11-2 and TRBJ1-1, the full variable domain reads EAGVAQSPRYKIIEKRQSVAFWCNPISGHATLYWYQQILGQGPKLLIQFQNNGVVDDSQLPKDRFSAERLKGVDSTLKIQPAKLEDSAVYLCASSLEQMNTEAFFGQGTRLTVV.

The gene calls are TRBV28 and TRBJ2-5; D is perhaps TRBD2 (6 bases). The V end lost 7 bases, the J end lost 1 base, and 13 bases lay between the germline ends. Germline V gene lookup returns CDR1 MDHEN and CDR2 SYDVKM. This CDR3 region has 14 residues. The CDR3 reads CASTSGGSQETQYF. The CDR3 region has the DNA TGTGCCAGCACGAGTGGGGGGAGCCAAGAGACCCAGTACTTC.

The V call is TRBV7-9, the J call TRBJ1-2; the D gene is possibly TRBD1 (5 bases). Trimming took off 3 bases at V and 8 bases at J, with 25 bases between the two ends. The CDR3 has 17 amino acids. Germline-derived CDR1 and CDR2 are SEHNR and FQNEAQ (reference sequence). CDR3 protein: CASSFNRWGDGSSGYTF. Written as DNA, the CDR3 is TGTGCCAGCAGCTTCAACAGGTGGGGGGATGGCAGTTCGGGCTACACCTTC.